This T cell receptor (beta chain) was documented in a study of cytotoxic CD8 clonotypes in ibrutinib-treated CLL. Across the whole study: The authors obtained response samples at a median of approximately 12 months of treatment, range 6 to 36. Study-wide results and limits: Upon ibrutinib response clonality rose, and upon progression it fell back toward baseline. Clonotypes that were public were uncommon, and they contracted or stayed stable on treatment.

As concerns this clone: The antigen is undetermined.

The method was immunoSEQ multiplex PCR; TCRdb's version includes in-frame clones alone and lacks a portion of them. The table lists hundreds of thousands of clones, 70% to 80% of them singletons, with more than 6% in the top ten. V shed 1 base, J shed 8 bases, and the junction held 3 bases outside the gene matches. The CDR3 contains 13 residues. The germline gives CDR1 SGHTA, CDR2 FQGTGA. This clonotype originated in a human donor with chronic lymphocytic leukemia. The sequencing used PBMCs, collected before ibrutinib treatment. The genes are TRBV7-3 and TRBJ1-2; 8 bases align to TRBD1. The CDR3 is CASSLSQGAGYTF. The DNA of the CDR3 is TGTGCCAGCAGCTTAAGTCAGGGGGCGGGCTACACCTTC. Filled out from reference TRBV7-3 and TRBJ1-2, the complete variable domain reads GAGVSQTPSNKVTEKGKYVELRCDPISGHTALYWYRQSLGQGPEFLIYFQGTGAADDSGLPNDRFFAVRPEGSVSTLKIQRTERGDSAVYLCASSLSQGAGYTFGSGTRLTVV.